This T cell receptor beta chain was observed in a study of T cell changes during pregnancy in multiple sclerosis. This CDR3 region has 15 residues. CDR1 and CDR2 from the germline V gene are SGHTA and FQGNSA. V lost 1 base and J lost 1, with 10 bases in between. Clones were read by immunoSEQ multiplex PCR, and TCRdb kept only the in-frame ones, dropping some. This table has 71,000 or so clones, more than 90% appearing once. The specimen comprised peripheral blood, sampled in the third trimester of pregnancy. This sequence joins TRBV7-2 and TRBJ1-1, with no clear D. The TCR sequence derives from a female donor with multiple sclerosis, enrolled in a pregnancy study. The CDR3 coding sequence is TGTGCCAGCAGCTTAGTTCCAGGATGGAACACTGAAGCTTTCTTT. Amino acid sequence: CASSLVPGWNTEAFF.